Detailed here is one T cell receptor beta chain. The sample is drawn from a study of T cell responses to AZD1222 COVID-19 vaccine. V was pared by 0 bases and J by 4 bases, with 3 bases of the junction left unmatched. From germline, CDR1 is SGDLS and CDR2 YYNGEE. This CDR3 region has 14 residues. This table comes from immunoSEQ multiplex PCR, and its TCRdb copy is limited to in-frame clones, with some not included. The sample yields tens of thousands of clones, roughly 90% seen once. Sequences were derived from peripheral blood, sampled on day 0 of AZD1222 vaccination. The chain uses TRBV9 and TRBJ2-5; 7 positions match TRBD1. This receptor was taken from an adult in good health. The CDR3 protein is CASSVAPGGETQYF. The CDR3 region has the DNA TGTGCCAGCAGCGTAGCTCCAGGGGGAGAGACCCAGTACTTC.